These T cell receptor beta chains were read from a single sample in a study of T cell changes during pregnancy in multiple sclerosis. Measured with immunoSEQ multiplex PCR; TCRdb has only the in-frame clones, and not every one. The repertoire holds more than 55,000 clones, 91% seen once, with approximately 1.4% in the top ten. Sequences were derived from peripheral blood, sampled after pregnancy. These receptors were collected from a female donor in good health, enrolled as a control in a pregnancy study. Each CDR3 is given with its conserved first and last residue. The D gene is left open where the match is weak. Where a row states a size, it is once, few, many or the class of an expanded clone; other rows omit it.

v_call	j_call	d_call	clone_size	cdr3_aa	cdr3_nt
TRBV4-2	TRBJ1-3	.	.	CASSQDPRSLWSAIYF	TGTGCCAGCAGCCAAGATCCAAGGTCTCTCTGGAGCGCCATATATTTT
TRBV19	TRBJ2-7	TRBD1	.	CASTKGDRSSYEQYF	TGTGCCAGTACCAAGGGGGACAGGAGCTCCTACGAGCAGTACTTC
TRBV7-2	TRBJ1-5	.	.	CASSPSGAVRQPQHF	TGTGCCAGCAGCCCCTCGGGAGCGGTGCGACAGCCCCAGCATTTT
TRBV30	TRBJ1-6	TRBD1	.	CASQVRWDRDSPLHF	TGTGCCTCACAGGTCCGCTGGGACAGGGATTCACCCCTCCACTTT
TRBV12-5	TRBJ1-4	.	.	CASGLVLSGDEKLFF	TGTGCTAGTGGTTTGGTACTATCGGGGGATGAAAAACTGTTTTTT
TRBV30	TRBJ1-1	.	once	CAWSEGSTGTEAFF	TGTGCCTGGAGTGAGGGCTCCACGGGAACTGAAGCTTTCTTT
TRBV9	TRBJ1-4	.	.	CASSVGFQGGTNEKLFF	TGTGCCAGCAGCGTAGGTTTCCAGGGTGGAACTAATGAAAAACTGTTTTTT
TRBV4-3	TRBJ1-5	.	.	CASSQVPGVHQPQHF	TGCGCCAGCAGCCAAGTTCCGGGGGTGCATCAGCCCCAGCATTTT
TRBV5-1	TRBJ1-2	TRBD1	.	CASSLGDRVDYGYTF	TGCGCCAGCAGCTTGGGGGACAGGGTTGACTATGGCTACACCTTC
TRBV9	TRBJ1-3	TRBD1	.	CASSGPGTASGNTIYF	TGTGCCAGCAGCGGTCCCGGGACAGCCTCTGGAAACACCATATATTTT
TRBV30	TRBJ1-5	TRBD1	.	CAADRAINQPQHF	TGTGCCGCAGACAGGGCGATCAATCAGCCCCAGCATTTT
TRBV7-9	TRBJ1-1	TRBD1	.	CASSGTGRGTEAFF	TGTGCCAGCAGCGGGACAGGGCGGGGGACTGAAGCTTTCTTT
TRBV19	TRBJ2-5	TRBD1	few	CASSDPSRGKTQYF	TGTGCCAGTAGTGACCCTTCCAGGGGGAAGACCCAGTACTTC
TRBV27	TRBJ2-7	TRBD1	once	CASSTFTGTADKQYF	TGTGCCAGCAGTACATTTACCGGGACAGCAGATAAGCAGTACTTC
TRBV11-2	TRBJ2-7	.	once	CASSPYPRGRSSYEQYF	TGTGCCAGCAGCCCCTACCCCAGAGGGCGGAGCTCCTACGAGCAGTACTTC
TRBV10-3	TRBJ2-3	TRBD1	.	CAISRDSTPQYF	TGTGCCATCAGTCGGGACAGCACGCCGCAGTATTTT
TRBV19	TRBJ1-5	TRBD1	.	CASSTGQGQSGNQPQHF	TGTGCCAGTAGTACGGGACAGGGTCAGAGTGGCAATCAGCCCCAGCATTTT
TRBV7-2	TRBJ2-7	.	.	CASSLHLTGAVGQYF	TGTGCCAGCAGCTTACACCTGACTGGTGCAGTCGGGCAGTACTTC
TRBV10-1	TRBJ1-1	.	.	CASSEFERDPTEAFF	TGCGCCAGCAGTGAGTTTGAGAGGGATCCCACTGAAGCTTTCTTT
TRBV4-2	TRBJ1-2	.	once	CASSPRDIGGYGYTF	TGTGCCAGCAGCCCCAGGGACATTGGGGGCTATGGCTACACCTTC
TRBV9	TRBJ2-1	.	.	CASSVDGGLLSYNEQFF	TGTGCCAGCAGCGTAGATGGCGGACTACTTTCCTACAATGAGCAGTTCTTC
TRBV7-9	TRBJ2-1	TRBD2	.	CASSRRGGYNEQFF	TGTGCCAGCAGCAGGCGCGGGGGCTACAATGAGCAGTTCTTC
TRBV12-5	TRBJ1-1	.	.	CASGLVLSGDGTEAFF	TGTGCTAGTGGTTTGGTCCTTTCGGGGGACGGCACTGAAGCTTTCTTT
TRBV27	TRBJ2-2	TRBD1	.	CASSLTDRGQNTGELFF	TGTGCCAGCAGTTTAACTGACAGGGGGCAGAACACCGGGGAGCTGTTTTTT
TRBV30	TRBJ1-2	.	.	CAWSAGGADGYTF	TGTGCCTGGAGTGCGGGGGGAGCTGATGGCTACACCTTC
TRBV7-3	TRBJ2-7	.	.	CASSLAQTGEQYF	TGTGCCAGCAGCTTAGCCCAAACGGGCGAGCAGTACTTC
TRBV6-6	TRBJ1-1	.	.	CASGATNTEAFF	TGTGCCAGCGGGGCAACTAACACTGAAGCTTTCTTT
TRBV4-2	TRBJ1-5	.	.	CASSQEADWSNQPQHF	TGTGCCAGCAGCCAAGAAGCGGACTGGAGCAATCAGCCCCAGCATTTT
TRBV27	TRBJ1-5	TRBD1	.	CASSTGGSGEPQHF	TGTGCCAGCAGTACAGGGGGCAGTGGGGAGCCCCAGCATTTT
TRBV5-1	TRBJ1-1	.	.	CASSLGGLATEAFF	TGCGCCAGCAGCTTGGGAGGGTTGGCCACTGAAGCTTTCTTT
TRBV19	TRBJ2-5	.	few	CASRNRVWETQYF	TGTGCCAGTAGGAACAGGGTATGGGAGACCCAGTACTTC
TRBV28	TRBJ1-5	.	.	CASSFGQPGDQPQHF	TGTGCCAGCAGTTTTGGGCAACCGGGGGATCAGCCCCAGCATTTT
TRBV13	TRBJ1-1	.	.	CASSLSGNTEAFF	TGTGCCAGCAGCTTATCCGGGAACACTGAAGCTTTCTTT
TRBV9	TRBJ1-2	.	.	CASSRNRDDGYTF	TGTGCCAGCAGCCGTAACAGGGACGATGGCTACACCTTC
TRBV7-9	TRBJ2-7	TRBD2	.	CASSREGSYEQYF	TGTGCCAGCAGCCGGGAGGGATCTTACGAGCAGTACTTC
TRBV4-3	TRBJ1-1	.	.	CASSQAEIRGNTEAFF	TGCGCCAGCAGCCAAGCCGAGATCCGGGGGAACACTGAAGCTTTCTTT
TRBV30	TRBJ1-6	.	few	CAWSEGYNSPLHF	TGTGCCTGGAGCGAGGGTTATAATTCACCCCTCCACTTT
TRBV5-6	TRBJ2-1	TRBD2	.	CASSLTSGHEQFF	TGTGCCAGCAGCCTGACTAGCGGTCATGAGCAGTTCTTC
TRBV4-3	TRBJ1-3	.	.	CASSQESGNTIYF	TGCGCCAGCAGCCAAGAGAGCGGAAACACCATATATTTT
TRBV10-3	TRBJ2-2	TRBD2	.	CAISTGTSRTGELFF	TGTGCCATCAGTACCGGGACTAGCCGAACCGGGGAGCTGTTTTTT
TRBV30	TRBJ1-4	TRBD1	.	CAWSPGGFGEKLFF	TGTGCCTGGAGTCCAGGGGGCTTTGGTGAAAAACTGTTTTTT
TRBV13	TRBJ2-7	TRBD1	.	CASSIDRAYEQYF	TGTGCCAGCAGTATAGACAGGGCCTACGAGCAGTACTTC
TRBV4-3	TRBJ2-5	.	.	CASSQDYGPKDRTQYF	TGCGCCAGCAGCCAAGATTACGGCCCCAAGGACAGGACCCAGTACTTC
TRBV5-1	TRBJ1-1	.	.	CASTEQGQNTEAFF	TGCGCCAGCACCGAACAAGGACAGAACACTGAAGCTTTCTTT
TRBV6-5	TRBJ2-7	.	.	CASSRKTGSPYEQYF	TGTGCCAGCAGTCGAAAGACAGGATCCCCCTACGAGCAGTACTTC
TRBV4-3	TRBJ2-3	TRBD2	.	CASSQLEGLNTDTQYF	TGCGCCAGCAGCCAATTAGAGGGACTAAACACAGATACGCAGTATTTT
TRBV7-3	TRBJ2-3	.	.	CASSPQEGASTDTQYF	TGTGCCAGCAGCCCCCAGGAAGGGGCAAGCACAGATACGCAGTATTTT